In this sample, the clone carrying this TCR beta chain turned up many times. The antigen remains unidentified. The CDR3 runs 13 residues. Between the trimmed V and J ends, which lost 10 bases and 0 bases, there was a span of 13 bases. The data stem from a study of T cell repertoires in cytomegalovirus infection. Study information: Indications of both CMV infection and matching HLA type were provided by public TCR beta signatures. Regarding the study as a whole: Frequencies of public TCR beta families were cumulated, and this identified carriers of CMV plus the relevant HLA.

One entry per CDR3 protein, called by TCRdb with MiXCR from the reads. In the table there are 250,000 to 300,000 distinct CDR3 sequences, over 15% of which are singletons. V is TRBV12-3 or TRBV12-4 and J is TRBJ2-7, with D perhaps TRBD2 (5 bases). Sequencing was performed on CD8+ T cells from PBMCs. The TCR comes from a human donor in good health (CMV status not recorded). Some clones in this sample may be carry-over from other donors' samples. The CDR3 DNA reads TGTGCCACCCGATCCGGGGTCTCCTACGAGCAGTACTTC. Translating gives CATRSGVSYEQYF.